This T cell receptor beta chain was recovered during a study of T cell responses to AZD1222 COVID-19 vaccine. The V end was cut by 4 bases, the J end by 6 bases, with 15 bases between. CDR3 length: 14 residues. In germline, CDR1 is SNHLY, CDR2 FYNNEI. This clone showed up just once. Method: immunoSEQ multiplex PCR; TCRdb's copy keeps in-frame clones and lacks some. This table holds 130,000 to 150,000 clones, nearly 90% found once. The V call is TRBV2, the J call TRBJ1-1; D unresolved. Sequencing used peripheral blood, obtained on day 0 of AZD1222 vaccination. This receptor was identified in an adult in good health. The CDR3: CASSVPIQAAEAFF. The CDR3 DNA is TGTGCCAGCAGTGTCCCGATTCAGGCGGCTGAAGCTTTCTTT. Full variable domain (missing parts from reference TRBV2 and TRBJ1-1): EPEVTQTPSHQVTQMGQEVILRCVPISNHLYFYWYRQILGQKVEFLVSFYNNEISEKSEIFDDQFSVERPDGSNFTLKIRSTKLEDSAMYFCASSVPIQAAEAFFGQGTRLTVV.